This note documents a single T cell receptor (beta chain) sequence. Its antigen is undetermined. The data originate from a study of CD8+CD57+ T cells in acquired aplastic anemia. The wider study: Average CD4+ read depth in healthy donors was some 9.9 million reads. Points from the study as a whole: The study identified almost 30 CD8+ CDR3 sequences shared by patients and controls.

Using genomic DNA as the template, TCR beta VDJ and CDR3 profiling was carried out. TCRdb recomputed calls from the reads with MiXCR, one row per CDR3 protein. The profile shows hundreds of thousands of distinct CDR3 sequences, approximately 70% of them singletons. There are 14 residues in the CDR3. Germline V CDR1 and CDR2: LNHNV, YYDKDF (reference sequence). Trimming cost V 3 bases and J 3 bases, with 11 bases left between them. The chain recombines TRBV15 with TRBJ1-2; D may be TRBD1 (5 bases). This TCR was sampled from a human donor in good health, serving as a control. Sequenced sample: sorted CD4+, CD8+, or CD8+CD57+ T cells (not recorded which) from PBMCs. Here the CDR3 reads CATSRKGVYYGYTF. For the CDR3, the DNA is TGTGCCACCAGCAGGAAAGGGGTGTACTATGGCTACACCTTC.